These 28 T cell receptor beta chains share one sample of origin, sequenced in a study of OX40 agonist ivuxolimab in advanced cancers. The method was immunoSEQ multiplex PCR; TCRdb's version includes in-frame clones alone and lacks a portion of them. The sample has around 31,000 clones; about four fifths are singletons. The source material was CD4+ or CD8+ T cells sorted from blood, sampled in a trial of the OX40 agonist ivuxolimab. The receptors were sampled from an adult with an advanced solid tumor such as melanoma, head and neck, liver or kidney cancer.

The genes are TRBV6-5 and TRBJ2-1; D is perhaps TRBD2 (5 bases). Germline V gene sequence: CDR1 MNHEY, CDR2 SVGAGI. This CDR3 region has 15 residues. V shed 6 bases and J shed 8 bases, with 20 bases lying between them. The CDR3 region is CASSSRTPAGDEQFF. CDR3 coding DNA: TGTGCCAGCAGCTCCCGGACCCCGGCGGGCGATGAGCAGTTCTTC.

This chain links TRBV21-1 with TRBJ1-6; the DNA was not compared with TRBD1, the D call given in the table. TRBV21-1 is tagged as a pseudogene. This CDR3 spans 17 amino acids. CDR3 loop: CASSNPGGSSYNSPLHF. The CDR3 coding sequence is TGTGCCAGCAGCAACCCAGGGGGGAGCTCCTATAATTCACCCCTCCACTTT.

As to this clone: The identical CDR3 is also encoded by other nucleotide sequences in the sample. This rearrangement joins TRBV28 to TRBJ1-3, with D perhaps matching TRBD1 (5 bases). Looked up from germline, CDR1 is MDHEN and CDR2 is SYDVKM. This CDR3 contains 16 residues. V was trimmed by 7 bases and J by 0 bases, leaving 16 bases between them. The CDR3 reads CASKGATLSSGNTIYF. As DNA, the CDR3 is TGTGCCAGCAAAGGGGCCACACTAAGCTCTGGAAACACCATATATTTT.

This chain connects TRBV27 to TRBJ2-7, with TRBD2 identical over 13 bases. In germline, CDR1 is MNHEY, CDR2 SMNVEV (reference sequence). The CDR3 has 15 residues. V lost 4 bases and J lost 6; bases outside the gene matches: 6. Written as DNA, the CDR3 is TGTGCCAGCAGTTGGACTAGCGGGAGTCGGGGCGAGCAGTACTTC. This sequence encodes CASSWTSGSRGEQYF.

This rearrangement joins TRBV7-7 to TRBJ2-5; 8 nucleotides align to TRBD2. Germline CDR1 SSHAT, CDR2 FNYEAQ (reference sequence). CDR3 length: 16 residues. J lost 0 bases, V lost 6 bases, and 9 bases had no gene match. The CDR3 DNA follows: TGTGCCAGCAGTAAAACTAGCGGAATGTACCAAGAGACCCAGTACTTC. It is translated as CASSKTSGMYQETQYF.

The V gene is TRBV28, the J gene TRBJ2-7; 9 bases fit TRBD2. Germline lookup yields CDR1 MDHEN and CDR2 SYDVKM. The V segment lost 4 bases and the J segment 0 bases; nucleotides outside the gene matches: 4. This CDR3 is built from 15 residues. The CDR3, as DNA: TGTGCCAGCAGTTCCTCAGCGGGGGGCTCCTACGAGCAGTACTTC. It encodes CASSSSAGGSYEQYF.

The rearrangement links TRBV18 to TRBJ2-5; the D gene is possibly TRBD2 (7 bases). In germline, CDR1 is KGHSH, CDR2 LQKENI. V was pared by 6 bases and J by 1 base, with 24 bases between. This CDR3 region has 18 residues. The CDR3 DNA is TGTGCCAGCTCCCAGACCTCGGGCAGCGGGACATTCCAAGAGACCCAGTACTTC. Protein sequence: CASSQTSGSGTFQETQYF.

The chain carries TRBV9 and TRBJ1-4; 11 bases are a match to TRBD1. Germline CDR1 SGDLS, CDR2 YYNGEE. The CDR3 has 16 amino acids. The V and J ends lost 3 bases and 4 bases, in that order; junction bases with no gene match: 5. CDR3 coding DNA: TGTGCCAGCAGCGACGGACAGGGGGCATATAATGAAAAACTGTTTTTT. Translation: CASSDGQGAYNEKLFF.

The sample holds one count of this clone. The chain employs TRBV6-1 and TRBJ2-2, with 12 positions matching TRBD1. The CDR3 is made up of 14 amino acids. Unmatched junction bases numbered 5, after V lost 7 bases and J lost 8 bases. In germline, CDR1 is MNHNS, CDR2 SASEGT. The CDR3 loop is CASTWDRGLGELFF. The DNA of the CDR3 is TGTGCCAGCACCTGGGACAGGGGGCTTGGGGAGCTGTTTTTT.

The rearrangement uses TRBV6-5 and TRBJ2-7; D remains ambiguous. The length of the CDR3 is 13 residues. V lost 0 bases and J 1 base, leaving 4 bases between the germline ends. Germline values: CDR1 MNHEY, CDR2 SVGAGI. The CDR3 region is CASSYSRSYEQYF. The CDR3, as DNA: TGTGCCAGCAGTTACTCGCGGTCCTACGAGCAGTACTTC.

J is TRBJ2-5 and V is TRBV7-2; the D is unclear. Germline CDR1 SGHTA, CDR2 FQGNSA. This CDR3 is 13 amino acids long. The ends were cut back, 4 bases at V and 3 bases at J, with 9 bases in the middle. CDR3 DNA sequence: TGTGCCAGCAGCTCACTCTCCAAAGAGACCCAGTACTTC. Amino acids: CASSSLSKETQYF.

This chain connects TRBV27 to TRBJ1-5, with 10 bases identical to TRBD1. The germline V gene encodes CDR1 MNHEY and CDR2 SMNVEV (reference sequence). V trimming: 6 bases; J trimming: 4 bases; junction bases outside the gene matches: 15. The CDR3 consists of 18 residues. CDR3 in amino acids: CASRGTGVMGLGNQPQHF. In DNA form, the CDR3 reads TGTGCCAGCAGGGGGACAGGGGTGATGGGTTTGGGTAATCAGCCCCAGCATTTT.

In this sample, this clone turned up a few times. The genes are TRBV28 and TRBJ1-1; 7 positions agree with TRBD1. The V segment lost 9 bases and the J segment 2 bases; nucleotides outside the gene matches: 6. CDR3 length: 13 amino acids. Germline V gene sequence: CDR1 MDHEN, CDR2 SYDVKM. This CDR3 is CASRRQGNTEAFF. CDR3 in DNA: TGTGCCAGTAGACGACAGGGAAACACTGAAGCTTTCTTT.

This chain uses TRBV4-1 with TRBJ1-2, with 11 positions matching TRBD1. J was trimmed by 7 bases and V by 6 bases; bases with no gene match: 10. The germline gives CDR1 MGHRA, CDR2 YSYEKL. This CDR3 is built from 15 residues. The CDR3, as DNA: TGCGCCAGCAGTCAGGGGGGACAGGGGGGGTCTGGCTACACCTTC. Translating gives CASSQGGQGGSGYTF.

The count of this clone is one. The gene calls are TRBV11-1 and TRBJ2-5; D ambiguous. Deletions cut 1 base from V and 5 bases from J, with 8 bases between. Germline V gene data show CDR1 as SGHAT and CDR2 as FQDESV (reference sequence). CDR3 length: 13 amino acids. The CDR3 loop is CASSLGARETQYF. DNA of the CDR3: TGTGCCAGCAGCTTAGGGGCACGGGAGACCCAGTACTTC.

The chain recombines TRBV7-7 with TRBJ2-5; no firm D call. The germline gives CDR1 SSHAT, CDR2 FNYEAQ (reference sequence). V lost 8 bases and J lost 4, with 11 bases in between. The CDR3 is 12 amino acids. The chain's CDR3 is CASGSAGETQYF. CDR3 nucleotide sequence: TGTGCCAGCGGCTCCGCCGGAGAGACCCAGTACTTC.

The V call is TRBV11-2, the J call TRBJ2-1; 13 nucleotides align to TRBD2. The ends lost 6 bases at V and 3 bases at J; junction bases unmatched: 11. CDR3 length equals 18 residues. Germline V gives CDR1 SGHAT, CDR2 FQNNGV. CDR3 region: CASRPGLAGAQRYNEQFF. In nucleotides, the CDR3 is TGTGCCAGCAGACCCGGACTAGCGGGGGCTCAACGCTACAATGAGCAGTTCTTC. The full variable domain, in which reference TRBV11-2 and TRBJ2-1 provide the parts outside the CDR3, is EAGVAQSPRYKIIEKRQSVAFWCNPISGHATLYWYQQILGQGPKLLIQFQNNGVVDDSQLPKDRFSAERLKGVDSTLKIQPAKLEDSAVYLCASRPGLAGAQRYNEQFFGPGTRLTVL.

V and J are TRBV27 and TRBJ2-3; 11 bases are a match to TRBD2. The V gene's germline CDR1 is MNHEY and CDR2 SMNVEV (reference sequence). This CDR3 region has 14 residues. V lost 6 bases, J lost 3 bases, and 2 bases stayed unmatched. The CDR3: CASRGTSGTDTQYF. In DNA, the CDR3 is TGTGCCAGCAGAGGGACTAGCGGAACAGATACGCAGTATTTT.

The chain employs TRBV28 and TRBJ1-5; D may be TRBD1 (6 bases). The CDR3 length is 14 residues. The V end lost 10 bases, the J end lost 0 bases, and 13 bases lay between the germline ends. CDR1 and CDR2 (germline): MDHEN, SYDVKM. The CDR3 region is CATRTEYSNQPQHF. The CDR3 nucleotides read TGTGCCACCAGGACAGAATATAGCAATCAGCCCCAGCATTTT.

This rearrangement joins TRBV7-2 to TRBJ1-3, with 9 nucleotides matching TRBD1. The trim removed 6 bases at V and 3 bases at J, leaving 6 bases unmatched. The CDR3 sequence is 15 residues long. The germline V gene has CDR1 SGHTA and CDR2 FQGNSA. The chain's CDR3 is CASRPQGAGGNTIYF. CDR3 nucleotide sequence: TGTGCCAGCAGGCCACAGGGGGCCGGTGGAAACACCATATATTTT.

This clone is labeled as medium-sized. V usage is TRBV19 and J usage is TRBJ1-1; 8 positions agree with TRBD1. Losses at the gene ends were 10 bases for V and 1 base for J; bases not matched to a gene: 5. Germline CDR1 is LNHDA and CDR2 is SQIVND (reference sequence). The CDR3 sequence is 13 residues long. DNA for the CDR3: TGTGCCACCGAGGACAGGGAGAACACTGAAGCTTTCTTT. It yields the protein CATEDRENTEAFF. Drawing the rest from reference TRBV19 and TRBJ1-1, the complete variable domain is DGGITQSPKYLFRKEGQNVTLSCEQNLNHDAMYWYRQDPGQGLRLIYYSQIVNDFQKGDIAEGYSVSREKKESFPLTVTSAQKNPTAFYLCATEDRENTEAFFGQGTRLTVV.

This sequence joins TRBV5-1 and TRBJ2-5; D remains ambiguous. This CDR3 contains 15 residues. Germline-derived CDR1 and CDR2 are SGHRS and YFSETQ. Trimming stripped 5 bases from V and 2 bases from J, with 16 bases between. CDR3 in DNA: TGCGCCAGCAGTCGTTCCCCCATGGGGCAAGAGACCCAGTACTTC. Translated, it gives CASSRSPMGQETQYF.

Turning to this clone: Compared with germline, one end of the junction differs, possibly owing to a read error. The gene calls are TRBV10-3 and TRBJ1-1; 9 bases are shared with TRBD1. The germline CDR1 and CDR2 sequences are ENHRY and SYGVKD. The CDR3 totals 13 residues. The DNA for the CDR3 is TGTGCCAGCAGTGCACAGGGGGCCACTGAAGCTTTCTTT. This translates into CASSAQGATEAFF.

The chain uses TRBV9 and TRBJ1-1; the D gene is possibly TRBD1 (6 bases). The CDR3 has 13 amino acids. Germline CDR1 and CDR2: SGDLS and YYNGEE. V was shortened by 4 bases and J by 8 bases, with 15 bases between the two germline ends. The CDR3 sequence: CASSLGGGREAFF. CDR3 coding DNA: TGTGCCAGCAGCCTGGGAGGGGGACGGGAAGCTTTCTTT.

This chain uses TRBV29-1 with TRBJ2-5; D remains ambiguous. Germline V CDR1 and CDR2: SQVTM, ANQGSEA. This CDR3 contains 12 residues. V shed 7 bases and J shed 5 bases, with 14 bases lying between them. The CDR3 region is CSGRWGPETQYF. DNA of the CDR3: TGCAGCGGCCGATGGGGTCCGGAGACCCAGTACTTC.

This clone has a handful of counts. The CDR3 DNA reads TGTGCCAGCAGTCGGGACAGGGGGATCAATCAGCCCCAGCATTTT. Translating gives CASSRDRGINQPQHF. The V gene is TRBV6-5, the J gene TRBJ1-5; 11 nucleotides line up with TRBD1. The CDR3 runs 15 residues. Unmatched junction bases numbered 3, after V lost 5 bases and J lost 3 bases. Per germline, CDR1 MNHEY and CDR2 SVGAGI.

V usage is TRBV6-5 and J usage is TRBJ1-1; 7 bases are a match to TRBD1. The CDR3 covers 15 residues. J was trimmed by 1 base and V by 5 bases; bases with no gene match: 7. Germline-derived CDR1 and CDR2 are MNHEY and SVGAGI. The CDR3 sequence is CASSRQGRRNTEAFF. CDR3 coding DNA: TGTGCCAGCAGTCGACAGGGAAGGCGGAACACTGAAGCTTTCTTT.

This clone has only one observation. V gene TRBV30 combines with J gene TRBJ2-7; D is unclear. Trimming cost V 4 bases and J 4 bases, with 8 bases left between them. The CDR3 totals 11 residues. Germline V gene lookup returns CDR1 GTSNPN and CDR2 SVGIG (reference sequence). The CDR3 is CAWKSLYEQYF. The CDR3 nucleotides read TGTGCCTGGAAAAGCCTGTACGAGCAGTACTTC. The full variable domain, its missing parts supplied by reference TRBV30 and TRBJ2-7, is SQTIHQWPATLVQPVGSPLSLECTVEGTSNPNLYWYRQAAGRGLQLLFYSVGIGQISSEVPQNLSASRPQDRQFILSSKKLLLSDSGFYLCAWKSLYEQYFGPGTRLTVT.